The 32 T cell receptor beta chains listed next were all sequenced from one sample in a study of early T cells in non-severe SARS-CoV-2 infection. MiXCR, run by TCRdb on the 5' RACE reads, gives a single entry per CDR3 protein. The table includes approximately 22,000 distinct CDR3 sequences, approximately 4.3% detected once. Sequenced sample: whole blood. The receptors were sampled from an adult who was a healthcare worker with PCR-confirmed SARS-CoV-2 infection or an uninfected control (not recorded which).

CDR3 DNA: TGTGCCAGCACCCCCAGCGAGCTCCGGCAGTTCTTC. Translated, it gives CASTPSELRQFF. V gene TRBV2 combines with J gene TRBJ2-1; D is uncertain. From germline, CDR1 is SNHLY and CDR2 FYNNEI. The V end lost 7 bases, the J end lost 12 bases, and 16 bases lay between the germline ends. This CDR3 comprises 12 residues.

This clonotype was recorded many times. The chain links TRBV6-5 to TRBJ1-2; D unresolved. The CDR3 consists of 13 residues. The V end was cut by 2 bases, the J end by 4 bases, with 8 bases between. Germline-derived CDR1 and CDR2 are MNHEY and SVGAGI. The CDR3 DNA follows: TGTGCCAGCAGTTACGGTAGCTCCTATGGCTACACCTTC. It is translated as CASSYGSSYGYTF.

This clonotype has a count of ten or more. This rearrangement joins TRBV20-1 to TRBJ2-3; D is undetermined. The CDR3 has 13 residues. The germline CDR1 and CDR2 sequences are DFQATT and SNEGSKA (reference sequence). Trimming stripped 4 bases from V and 5 bases from J, with 13 bases between. CDR3 nucleotide sequence: TGCAGTGCTAAAAGGGCAGCCGGAGATACGCAGTATTTT. This translates into CSAKRAAGDTQYF.

This clonotype was observed many times. The chain recombines TRBV5-5 with TRBJ1-5; D remains ambiguous. This CDR3 has 14 residues. Looked up from germline, CDR1 is SGHKS and CDR2 is YYEKEE (reference sequence). V dropped 4 bases and J dropped 0 bases, with 8 bases sitting between them. For the CDR3, the DNA is TGTGCCAGCAGCCTATTAGATAGCAATCAGCCCCAGCATTTT. The encoded protein is CASSLLDSNQPQHF.

In its sample, this clonotype was seen many times. The gene calls are TRBV18 and TRBJ2-7; D gene uncertain. CDR3 size: 16 residues. CDR1 and CDR2 (germline): KGHSH, LQKENI. Trimming took 0 bases from V and 6 from J, leaving 18 bases between them. The CDR3 nucleotides are TGTGCCAGCTCACCACCGGGGTCAAGGGCCCCTGTCGAGCAGTACTTC. Translated, it gives CASSPPGSRAPVEQYF.

This clonotype is deemed medium-sized. This chain connects TRBV6-6 to TRBJ1-3; D call uncertain. Germline loops: CDR1 MNHNY, CDR2 SVGAGI (reference sequence). V lost 1 base to trimming and J lost 1 base, with 20 bases between them. This CDR3 region has 19 residues. For the CDR3, the DNA is TGTGCCAGCAGTTACTGGGCGCCGGACTCAACCCTATCTGGAAACACCATATATTTT. As protein: CASSYWAPDSTLSGNTIYF.

This clonotype was counted ten times or more. The chain uses TRBV4-2 and TRBJ2-3; 9 bases map to TRBD2. The ends lost 0 bases at V and 4 bases at J; junction bases unmatched: 8. Germline V lookup: CDR1 LGHNA, CDR2 YNFKEQ. This CDR3 has 17 amino acids. CDR3: CASSQDWAGGPSDTQYF. The CDR3 DNA reads as TGTGCCAGCAGCCAAGATTGGGCGGGGGGGCCTTCAGATACGCAGTATTTT.

This clonotype was recorded many times. The genes are TRBV30 and TRBJ2-3; TRBD1 is a possible D gene (5 bases). Looked up from germline, CDR1 is GTSNPN and CDR2 is SVGIG (reference sequence). V was pared by 0 bases and J by 2 bases, with 9 bases between. This CDR3 spans 14 amino acids. The DNA of the CDR3 is TGTGCCTGGAGTGTACGGACAACCACAGATACGCAGTATTTT. Protein sequence: CAWSVRTTTDTQYF.

The CDR3 loop is CASSQAEGPPAGVVFAKNIQYF. Written as DNA, the CDR3 is TGTGCCAGCAGCCAAGCCGAGGGCCCCCCGGCGGGAGTGGTTTTCGCCAAAAACATTCAGTACTTC. The rearrangement uses TRBV3-1 and TRBJ2-4, with 7 bases lining up with TRBD2. This CDR3 has 22 residues. J was trimmed by 1 base and V by 1 base; bases with no gene match: 22. CDR1 is LGHDT, CDR2 YNNKEL, per germline (reference sequence).

Ten or more counts support this clonotype. V and J are TRBV30 and TRBJ2-1; D possibly corresponds to TRBD1 (5 bases). This CDR3 region has 14 residues. The germline V gene encodes CDR1 GTSNPN and CDR2 SVGIG (reference sequence). Trimming removed 4 bases at V and 7 bases at J, with 17 bases between. The CDR3 loop is CAWNRQSTRNEQFF. The CDR3 region has the DNA TGTGCCTGGAACAGACAGAGTACAAGGAATGAGCAGTTCTTC.

This clonotype was detected ten times or more. The J gene is TRBJ2-3, the V gene TRBV18; 11 positions agree with TRBD2. This CDR3 spans 19 amino acids. Germline values: CDR1 KGHSH, CDR2 LQKENI. Trimming at V came to 5 bases and at J to 2 bases, leaving 15 bases not matched to a gene. This CDR3 is CASSADPRLAGLNTDTQYF. The CDR3 bases are TGTGCCAGCTCAGCCGATCCGAGACTAGCGGGGCTAAACACAGATACGCAGTATTTT.

This clonotype was picked up many times. V usage is TRBV7-2 and J usage is TRBJ2-7; 7 bases fit TRBD1. J lost 2 bases, V lost 3 bases, and 13 bases had no gene match. The CDR3 extends over 17 amino acids. Germline CDR1 is SGHTA and CDR2 is FQGNSA. CDR3 nucleotide sequence: TGTGCCAGCAGCTTGGGGCACCCCGGGACAGCCCCCTACGAGCAGTACTTC. Translating gives CASSLGHPGTAPYEQYF. The whole variable domain, remainder taken from reference TRBV7-2 and TRBJ2-7, is GAGVSQSPSNKVTEKGKDVELRCDPISGHTALYWYRQSLGQGLEFLIYFQGNSAPDKSGLPSDRFSAERTGGSVSTLTIQRTQQEDSAVYLCASSLGHPGTAPYEQYFGPGTRLTVT.

This clonotype was seen a handful of times. The chain joins TRBV7-9 to TRBJ1-1; no firm D call. CDR3 length: 15 amino acids. The ends were cut back, 3 bases at V and 6 bases at J, with 17 bases in the middle. Per the germline V gene, CDR1 is SEHNR and CDR2 is FQNEAQ (reference sequence). CDR3 protein: CASSLGSSGVAEAFF. CDR3 sequence (DNA): TGTGCCAGCAGCTTGGGCAGCTCTGGGGTGGCTGAAGCTTTCTTT.

This chain joins TRBV7-2 and TRBJ2-5; weak D call: TRBD1 (5 bases). In germline, CDR1 is SGHTA, CDR2 FQGNSA. CDR3 length equals 14 residues. Trimming shortened V by 5 bases and J by 9 bases, and 19 bases separated the two germline ends. The CDR3 DNA follows: TGTGCCAGCAGCGCCTACCGACAGACTGGGGCCCAGTACTTC. It yields the protein CASSAYRQTGAQYF.

This clonotype has ten or more counts. The genes are TRBV7-8 and TRBJ2-3; D gene ambiguous. V lost 2 bases to trimming and J lost 3 bases, with 9 bases between them. In germline, CDR1 is SGHVS, CDR2 FQNEAQ. The CDR3 totals 14 residues. The DNA of the CDR3 is TGTGCCAGCAGCTTAATGGGCGGAACAGATACGCAGTATTTT. Translation gives CASSLMGGTDTQYF.

This clonotype was detected many times. This sequence joins TRBV7-9 and TRBJ2-3; 7 positions match TRBD2. Germline CDR1 is SEHNR and CDR2 is FQNEAQ (reference sequence). Trimming took 3 bases from V and 1 from J; bases not matched to a gene: 10. The CDR3 runs to 17 residues. In DNA, the CDR3 is TGTGCCAGCAGCTTGGCGGGAACTAGCGAGCGCACAGATACGCAGTATTTT. Its translation: CASSLAGTSERTDTQYF.

This rearrangement joins TRBV20-1 to TRBJ1-1, with no clear D. V lost 4 bases and J 1 base, leaving 7 bases between the germline ends. The CDR3 sequence is 12 residues long. Per germline, CDR1 DFQATT and CDR2 SNEGSKA (reference sequence). As DNA, the CDR3 is TGCAGTGCTACAATCCAGAACACTGAAGCTTTCTTT. It translates to CSATIQNTEAFF.

This clonotype appeared many times. The chain carries TRBV5-1 and TRBJ2-1; TRBD2 matches at 14 bases. The CDR3 consists of 16 residues. Germline-derived CDR1 and CDR2 are SGHRS and YFSETQ. V gave up 3 bases and J gave up 6 bases; unmatched junction bases: 5. The CDR3 nucleotides read TGCGCCAGCAGCTCCACGACTAGCGGGAGGGCCAATGAGCAGTTCTTC. Translating it yields CASSSTTSGRANEQFF.

This clonotype was seen repeatedly, ten times or more. J is TRBJ1-2 and V is TRBV28; 7 bases line up with TRBD1. Germline CDR1 reads MDHEN; CDR2 reads SYDVKM. Trimming took 2 bases from V and 4 from J; bases not matched to a gene: 4. This CDR3 region has 14 residues. In nucleotides, the CDR3 is TGTGCCAGCAGTTTACCTGGACAGGCCTATGGCTACACCTTC. It yields the protein CASSLPGQAYGYTF.

This clonotype showed up many times. The CDR3 protein is CASSPDTGGNTEAFF. The CDR3 DNA sequence: TGTGCCAGCAGCCCAGATACAGGGGGGAACACTGAAGCTTTCTTT. This chain joins TRBV12-3 or TRBV12-4 and TRBJ1-1; TRBD1 agrees at 8 bases. The CDR3 totals 15 residues. After removal of 6 bases from V and 1 base from J, the junction contained 7 bases not matched to a gene.

This clonotype was picked up a small number of times. The chain joins TRBV19 to TRBJ2-1; TRBD2 matches at 11 bases. CDR3 length: 18 residues. With 5 bases clipped from V and 5 bases from J, the junction kept 14 bases outside the gene matches. Germline CDR1 is LNHDA and CDR2 is SQIVND (reference sequence). The CDR3 DNA reads as TGTGCCAGTAGTTTCGACCACATAGCGGGAGGGCCGGACAATGAGCAGTTCTTC. It is translated as CASSFDHIAGGPDNEQFF.

This clonotype came up many times. The V gene is TRBV12-3 or TRBV12-4, the J gene TRBJ2-1; D possibly uses TRBD1 or TRBD2 (5 bases each). V was pared by 6 bases and J by 9 bases, with 18 bases between. The CDR3 runs to 14 residues. This CDR3 reads CASRGTPGLGEQFF. In nucleotides, the CDR3 is TGTGCCAGCAGGGGGACCCCGGGCCTCGGTGAGCAGTTCTTC.

In its sample, this clonotype was seen a few times. The rearrangement joins TRBV9 to TRBJ2-3; 7 nucleotides match TRBD2. The CDR3 covers 15 residues. Looked up from germline, CDR1 is SGDLS and CDR2 is YYNGEE. V lost 0 bases and J lost 8; bases outside the gene matches: 9. CDR3 sequence reads: CASSVDAGTTGTQYF. The CDR3 nucleotides read TGTGCCAGCAGCGTAGACGCCGGGACTACCGGTACGCAGTATTTT.

The chain is built from TRBV27 and TRBJ2-7, with TRBD1 matching 11 bases. The junction had 5 bases not matched to a gene; V was cut back by 0 bases and J by 4 bases. The germline V gene has CDR1 MNHEY and CDR2 SMNVEV (reference sequence). The CDR3 contains 16 residues. In DNA, the CDR3 is TGTGCCAGCAGTTTATCCGGACAGGGGGCACCTTACGAGCAGTACTTC. It specifies CASSLSGQGAPYEQYF.

This clonotype has at least ten counts. V is TRBV29-1 and J is TRBJ2-1, with 7 nucleotides matching TRBD2. The V and J ends lost 0 bases and 8 bases, in that order; junction bases with no gene match: 10. Germline CDR1 and CDR2: SQVTM and ANQGSEA. The CDR3 is 15 residues long. This CDR3 reads CSVEDRLADRDEQFF. As DNA, the CDR3 is TGCAGCGTTGAAGATCGACTAGCTGATAGGGATGAGCAGTTCTTC.

This clonotype was picked up many times. CDR3 DNA: TGTGCCAGCTACCCTAGCGGGAGCGGGTTCTACGAGCAGTACTTC. Protein sequence: CASYPSGSGFYEQYF. The V and J genes are TRBV28 and TRBJ2-7; 10 bases fit TRBD2. Germline CDR1 is MDHEN and CDR2 is SYDVKM. V gave up 8 bases and J gave up 3 bases; unmatched junction bases: 10. CDR3 length: 15 amino acids. Full variable domain (outside the CDR3, taken from reference TRBV28 and TRBJ2-7): DVKVTQSSRYLVKRTGEKVFLECVQDMDHENMFWYRQDPGLGLRLIYFSYDVKMKEKGDIPEGYSVSREKKERFSLILESASTNQTSMYLCASYPSGSGFYEQYFGPGTRLTVT.

In this sample, this clonotype turned up once. A clone one base away is much larger, so this may be a read error. The V and J genes are TRBV7-2 and TRBJ2-2, with a weak D call TRBD2 (5 bases). CDR3 length: 12 amino acids. Germline V CDR1 and CDR2: SGHTA, FQGNSA. As DNA, the CDR3 is TGTGCCAGCAGCCGGAACACCGGGGTGCTGTTTTTT. This codes for CASSRNTGVLFF.

The V and J genes are TRBV12-3 or TRBV12-4 and TRBJ1-3; maybe TRBD1 (6 bases). The ends were cut back, 4 bases at V and 0 bases at J, with 10 bases in the middle. The CDR3 spans 15 residues. CDR3 region: CASSSRTVSGNTIYF. The CDR3 bases are TGTGCCAGCAGTTCCAGGACAGTCTCTGGAAACACCATATATTTT.

This clonotype has just a few counts. The J gene is TRBJ2-1, the V gene TRBV7-2; 8 bases map to TRBD2. The germline V gene encodes CDR1 SGHTA and CDR2 FQGNSA. Unmatched junction bases numbered 11, after V lost 5 bases and J lost 5 bases. The CDR3 has 16 amino acids. The CDR3 DNA follows: TGTGCCAGCAGCCCGTCAGCGGGAGTCGGGAACAATGAGCAGTTCTTC. It is translated as CASSPSAGVGNNEQFF.

The table lists this clonotype with many counts. The rearrangement uses TRBV27 and TRBJ1-4; tentative D call: TRBD1 (5 bases). Trimming shortened V by 1 base and J by 3 bases, and 6 bases separated the two germline ends. This CDR3 comprises 14 residues. Germline lookup yields CDR1 MNHEY and CDR2 SMNVEV (reference sequence). The CDR3 DNA sequence: TGTGCCAGCAGTTTATGGGGGGCTAATGAAAAACTGTTTTTT. It yields the protein CASSLWGANEKLFF.

This clonotype was counted at least ten times. J is TRBJ2-1 and V is TRBV7-6; 12 bases line up with TRBD2. The CDR3 totals 21 residues. The junction had 17 bases not matched to a gene; V was cut back by 5 bases and J by 0 bases. CDR1 is SGHVS and CDR2 is FNYEAQ in the germline V gene. CDR3 bases: TGTGCCAGCAGCGAAAGACCAAGACTAGCGGGAGCGGGTAGCTCCTACAATGAGCAGTTCTTC. It specifies CASSERPRLAGAGSSYNEQFF.

This clonotype occurred a few times. CDR3 loop: CASILAGPGNIQYF. CDR3 sequence (DNA): TGTGCCAGCATTCTAGCGGGGCCGGGGAACATTCAGTACTTC. The J gene is TRBJ2-4, the V gene TRBV12-3 or TRBV12-4, with 9 nucleotides matching TRBD2. Trimming took 7 bases from V and 7 from J; bases not matched to a gene: 8. The CDR3 sequence is 14 residues long.